What follows are 7 T cell receptor beta chains derived from one specimen sequenced in a study of shared clonotypes between healthy human individuals. TCRdb keeps only in-frame clones here, not all; method: immunoSEQ multiplex PCR. The table lists fewer than 650,000 clones, about 80% of them singletons. Sequenced input: PBMCs. Receptor source: a woman between 35 and 50 years old in good health. Some clones in this sample may be carry-over from other donors' samples.

The chain has TRBV29-1 and TRBJ2-3; D possibly corresponds to TRBD2 (6 bases). Trimming stripped 1 base from V and 2 bases from J, with 10 bases between. The CDR3 runs to 14 residues. Germline loops: CDR1 SQVTM, CDR2 ANQGSEA. The CDR3 loop is CSVEGLGNTDTQYF. The CDR3 DNA follows: TGCAGCGTTGAAGGACTAGGAAACACAGATACGCAGTATTTT.

This clone was seen a handful of times. V and J are TRBV10-3 and TRBJ1-1; D is ambiguous. V dropped 7 bases and J dropped 1 base, with 16 bases sitting between them. CDR3 length: 15 amino acids. CDR1 and CDR2 from the germline V gene are ENHRY and SYGVKD. CDR3 in amino acids: CAIKPSAGTNTEAFF. DNA of the CDR3: TGTGCCATCAAGCCCTCGGCAGGAACGAACACTGAAGCTTTCTTT.

This chain links TRBV29-1 with TRBJ2-3; 10 bases agree with TRBD2. The V and J ends lost 7 bases and 5 bases, in that order; junction bases with no gene match: 6. This CDR3 is built from 13 residues. Germline V lookup: CDR1 SQVTM, CDR2 ANQGSEA. The CDR3 DNA reads TGCAGCGACCTAGCGGGAGTTCTAGATACGCAGTATTTT. Translation gives CSDLAGVLDTQYF.

Remarks on this clone: An end of the junction does not agree with germline; a read error may underlie this. This chain uses TRBV7-7 with TRBJ2-3, with unresolved D. CDR1 is SSHAT, CDR2 FNYEAQ, per germline (reference sequence). This CDR3 has 13 amino acids. The CDR3 sequence: CASSLSFGDAQYF. The CDR3 nucleotides are TGTGCTAGCAGCTTATCTTTCGGCGACGCGCAGTATTTT.

Note on this clone: Other nucleotide sequences from this sample produce the same CDR3. The chain combines TRBV30 with TRBJ1-1, with TRBD1 as a possible D gene (6 bases). Trimming left V 1 base short and J 1 base short, with 10 bases between. The V gene's germline CDR1 is GTSNPN and CDR2 SVGIG (reference sequence). The CDR3 is made up of 14 amino acids. This CDR3 reads CAWSGDMWNTEAFF. The CDR3 DNA reads as TGTGCCTGGAGTGGGGACATGTGGAACACTGAAGCTTTCTTT. Combining the CDR3 with reference TRBV30 and TRBJ1-1 gives the whole variable domain SQTIHQWPATLVQPVGSPLSLECTVEGTSNPNLYWYRQAAGRGLQLLFYSVGIGQISSEVPQNLSASRPQDRQFILSSKKLLLSDSGFYLCAWSGDMWNTEAFFGQGTRLTVV.

This chain links TRBV7-8 with TRBJ1-1; D is unresolved. CDR3 size: 13 residues. The V end lost 5 bases, the J end lost 7 bases, and 14 bases lay between the germline ends. CDR1 and CDR2 from the germline V gene are SGHVS and FQNEAQ. The CDR3 loop is CASSNWRELEAFF. CDR3 coding DNA: TGTGCCAGCAGCAACTGGCGGGAGCTTGAAGCTTTCTTT.

The CDR3 protein is CASSATGGTGELFF. CDR3 coding DNA: TGTGCCAGTAGTGCTACCGGGGGCACCGGGGAGCTGTTTTTT. The V call is TRBV19, the J call TRBJ2-2; tentative D call: TRBD2 (6 bases). The CDR3 is 14 residues long. V was trimmed by 5 bases and J by 4 bases, leaving 11 bases between them. Germline lookup yields CDR1 LNHDA and CDR2 SQIVND (reference sequence).